The 31 T cell receptor beta chains in this list originate from one sample, sequenced in a study of T cell repertoires in cytomegalovirus infection (dated by TCRdb to the late 2010s). The sequencing machine was an Illumina HiSeq 1500. TCRdb reran the public reads through fastp at Q25 and MiXCR, keeping productive beta chains. Entries that share a CDR3 protein sequence are merged under the most common genes and DNA. For this sample the table gives about 740,000 distinct CDR3 sequences, of which approximately 34% were detected only once. Jointly, the top ten make up about 2.8% of the sample. The source material was PBMCs. The receptors stem from a human donor in good health (CMV status not recorded). Some clones in this sample may be carry-over from other donors' samples.

This clonotype appeared a few times. This chain connects TRBV5-1 to TRBJ1-2, with 8 bases fitting TRBD1. This CDR3 has 16 residues. Germline assignment: CDR1 SGHRS and CDR2 YFSETQ. V shed 6 bases, J shed 5 bases, and the junction held 15 bases outside the gene matches. CDR3 sequence: CASTHEDREHLYGYTF. The CDR3 DNA is TGCGCCAGCACCCACGAGGACAGGGAACATCTTTATGGCTACACCTTC.

This clonotype showed up just a few times. The chain employs TRBV6-6 and TRBJ1-2; weak D call: TRBD1 (6 bases). Per the germline V gene, CDR1 is MNHNY and CDR2 is SVGAGI (reference sequence). There are 17 residues in the CDR3. Between the trimmed V and J ends, which lost 2 bases and 4 bases, there was a span of 20 bases. This CDR3 is CASSYPSAGARPYGYTF. The CDR3 DNA reads as TGTGCCAGCAGTTACCCCTCGGCGGGGGCGCGACCCTATGGCTACACCTTC.

V usage is TRBV19 and J usage is TRBJ2-1; 8 bases agree with TRBD2. V trimming: 5 bases; J trimming: 6 bases; junction bases outside the gene matches: 9. Per germline, CDR1 LNHDA and CDR2 SQIVND (reference sequence). The length of the CDR3 is 15 residues. CDR3 in DNA: TGTGCCAGTAGTTGGAGCGGGAGACGGGTCAATGAGCAGTTCTTC. Translated: CASSWSGRRVNEQFF.

This clonotype was observed at least ten times. This chain uses TRBV28 with TRBJ1-2; no firm D call. Trimming left V 6 bases short and J 13 bases short, with 21 bases between. The CDR3 spans 13 residues. Germline CDR1 is MDHEN and CDR2 is SYDVKM. CDR3 nucleotides: TGTGCCAGCAGCCATCCGAGGGCGGGCCTTTCCACCTTC. Translated: CASSHPRAGLSTF.

This clonotype occurred a few times. The V gene is TRBV7-2, the J gene TRBJ2-5; D is ambiguous. V was pared by 5 bases and J by 5 bases, with 9 bases between. This CDR3 region has 12 residues. Germline V gives CDR1 SGHTA, CDR2 FQGNSA. This CDR3 is CASSLTPETQYF. The DNA of the CDR3 is TGTGCCAGCAGCCTTACTCCCGAGACCCAGTACTTC.

The chain carries TRBV29-1 and TRBJ1-3; D perhaps matches TRBD1 (5 bases). Germline V gives CDR1 SQVTM, CDR2 ANQGSEA. The CDR3 sequence is 15 residues long. V was cut by 4 bases and J by 4 bases, with 17 bases left in between. Here the CDR3 DNA reads TGCAGCGTTGGTCATGGCGAGGGGATGGGAAACACCATATATTTT. Translating gives CSVGHGEGMGNTIYF.

The gene calls are TRBV7-6 and TRBJ1-1; 8 bases are shared with TRBD1. CDR3 length: 15 residues. Trimming removed 5 bases from V and 0 bases from J; junction bases left unmatched: 5. Germline values: CDR1 SGHVS, CDR2 FNYEAQ. The CDR3 reads CASSARTGMNTEAFF. The CDR3 DNA follows: TGTGCCAGCAGCGCTAGGACAGGGATGAACACTGAAGCTTTCTTT. The full variable domain, completed using reference TRBV7-6 and TRBJ1-1, is GAGVSQSPRYKVTKRGQDVALRCDPISGHVSLYWYRQALGQGPEFLTYFNYEAQQDKSGLPNDRFSAERPEGSISTLTIQRTEQRDSAMYRCASSARTGMNTEAFFGQGTRLTVV.

This clonotype was seen only a few times. The chain couples TRBV7-2 to TRBJ2-7; perhaps TRBD2 as D (5 bases). V dropped 1 base and J dropped 9 bases, with 13 bases sitting between them. Germline V CDR1 and CDR2: SGHTA, FQGNSA. The CDR3 spans 13 residues. In nucleotides, the CDR3 is TGTGCCAGCAGCTTAGTGGCCGGGATTTGGCAGTACTTC. Translating it yields CASSLVAGIWQYF.

The V and J genes are TRBV7-9 and TRBJ1-1; a weak D match, TRBD1 (5 bases). The germline CDR1 and CDR2 sequences are SEHNR and FQNEAQ (reference sequence). CDR3 size: 15 residues. With 5 bases removed from V and 4 bases from J, the gap between germline ends came to 17 bases. The CDR3 spells CASSPLKGAATEAFF. CDR3 nucleotide sequence: TGTGCCAGCAGCCCCCTTAAAGGGGCGGCCACTGAAGCTTTCTTT. Complete variable domain (other parts from reference TRBV7-9 and TRBJ1-1): DTGVSQNPRHKITKRGQNVTFRCDPISEHNRLYWYRQTLGQGPEFLTYFQNEAQLEKSRLLSDRFSAERPKGSFSTLEIQRTEQGDSAMYLCASSPLKGAATEAFFGQGTRLTVV.

This clonotype has only a few counts. The chain uses TRBV19 and TRBJ2-7; a weak D match, TRBD1 (6 bases). Between the trimmed V and J ends, which lost 7 bases and 3 bases, there was a span of 19 bases. The CDR3 totals 15 residues. Looked up from germline, CDR1 is LNHDA and CDR2 is SQIVND (reference sequence). The CDR3 sequence: CASTSGRTEGYEQYF. The CDR3 DNA reads TGTGCCAGTACCTCAGGCCGGACAGAGGGCTACGAGCAGTACTTC.

This sequence joins TRBV28 and TRBJ2-7; D is unresolved. V gave up 4 bases and J gave up 2 bases, with 12 bases separating them. The CDR3 covers 14 residues. Per germline, CDR1 MDHEN and CDR2 SYDVKM. In nucleotides, the CDR3 is TGTGCCAGCAGTTCTTTGCTGCCGACCTACGAGCAGTACTTC. Residues: CASSSLLPTYEQYF.

This clonotype is a singleton in its sample. The chain employs TRBV6-1 and TRBJ1-5; D gene uncertain. Germline-derived CDR1 and CDR2 are MNHNS and SASEGT. V gave up 1 base and J gave up 9 bases, with 31 bases separating them. The CDR3 consists of 20 residues. DNA for the CDR3: TGTGCCAGCAGTGAAGATCAAGGGTCGGGAACACGAGGACTGCATCCGCCCCAGCATTTT. Its translation is CASSEDQGSGTRGLHPPQHF.

This clonotype was counted a few times. The CDR3 bases are TGTGCCAGCAGTGCCCAACGGGACAGGGCCTCTGGGGCCAACGTCCTGACTTTC. This encodes CASSAQRDRASGANVLTF. The gene calls are TRBV6-1 and TRBJ2-6, with TRBD1 matching 9 bases. Looked up from germline, CDR1 is MNHNS and CDR2 is SASEGT. With 4 bases clipped from V and 0 bases from J, the junction kept 7 bases outside the gene matches. The CDR3 runs to 18 residues.

This chain joins TRBV11-2 and TRBJ2-1; no firm D call. The ends were cut back, 5 bases at V and 10 bases at J, with 15 bases in the middle. This CDR3 is built from 13 residues. Germline V gene sequence: CDR1 SGHAT, CDR2 FQNNGV. CDR3 region: CASSRPRPREQFF. The CDR3 DNA reads TGTGCCAGCAGCCGACCCAGGCCGAGAGAGCAGTTCTTC.

The chain has TRBV7-9 and TRBJ1-1; perhaps TRBD1 as D (5 bases). The CDR3 sequence is 14 residues long. Germline CDR1 reads SEHNR; CDR2 reads FQNEAQ (reference sequence). With 4 bases removed from V and 3 bases from J, the gap between germline ends came to 12 bases. CDR3 bases: TGTGCCAGCAGCTCAACCCGGGACTACACTGAAGCTTTCTTT. Amino acids: CASSSTRDYTEAFF.

This clonotype turned up a few times. The rearrangement links TRBV28 to TRBJ1-5; TRBD1 might be the D (5 bases). This CDR3 has 14 amino acids. The germline gives CDR1 MDHEN, CDR2 SYDVKM. V was trimmed by 1 base and J by 7 bases, leaving 11 bases between them. The CDR3 DNA sequence: TGTGCCAGCAGTTTATACGTACGGGGCCAGCCCCAGCATTTT. This gives the protein CASSLYVRGQPQHF.

This clonotype has just one count. The chain uses TRBV2 and TRBJ1-5; D uncertain. Germline CDR1 SNHLY, CDR2 FYNNEI. This CDR3 contains 16 residues. The germline V and J ends were trimmed by 2 bases and 7 bases, with 18 bases remaining between them. The CDR3 DNA reads TGTGCCAGCAGTGAACTGTATGGCTCTCTGGACCAGCCCCAGCATTTT. It yields the protein CASSELYGSLDQPQHF.

This clonotype was counted only a few times. The chain uses TRBV7-9 and TRBJ2-5; tentatively, D is TRBD2 (6 bases). The CDR3 is made up of 15 amino acids. Trimming shortened V by 4 bases and J by 5 bases, and 17 bases separated the two germline ends. Germline V lookup: CDR1 SEHNR, CDR2 FQNEAQ (reference sequence). CDR3 in DNA: TGTGCCAGCAGCTCCCTGGTGGGGACTTCGGAGACCCAGTACTTC. It yields the protein CASSSLVGTSETQYF.

This clonotype was seen a few times. This chain connects TRBV28 to TRBJ1-5; 10 positions match TRBD1. Germline-derived CDR1 and CDR2 are MDHEN and SYDVKM. With 4 bases clipped from V and 3 bases from J, the junction kept 6 bases outside the gene matches. The CDR3 consists of 16 residues. The CDR3 DNA follows: TGTGCCAGCAGTTCGGGGACAGGGGAGTTCAATCAGCCCCAGCATTTT. It encodes CASSSGTGEFNQPQHF.

This clonotype came up a few times. The chain has TRBV28 and TRBJ1-3; D uncertain. Per the germline V gene, CDR1 is MDHEN and CDR2 is SYDVKM. This CDR3 is built from 14 residues. V was pared by 2 bases and J by 0 bases, with 5 bases between. Here the CDR3 reads CASSLRVSGNTIYF. CDR3 nucleotide sequence: TGTGCCAGCAGTTTAAGGGTCTCTGGAAACACCATATATTTT. Full variable domain (outside the CDR3, taken from reference TRBV28 and TRBJ1-3): DVKVTQSSRYLVKRTGEKVFLECVQDMDHENMFWYRQDPGLGLRLIYFSYDVKMKEKGDIPEGYSVSREKKERFSLILESASTNQTSMYLCASSLRVSGNTIYFGEGSWLTVV.

There are a few counts of this clonotype. The J gene is TRBJ2-7, the V gene TRBV7-9; 8 nucleotides align to TRBD1. The V and J ends lost 2 bases and 3 bases, in that order; junction bases with no gene match: 3. Germline loops: CDR1 SEHNR, CDR2 FQNEAQ (reference sequence). The CDR3 is 14 residues long. CDR3 DNA sequence: TGTGCCAGCAGCTTAAACAGGGGGTTCTACGAGCAGTACTTC. Translating gives CASSLNRGFYEQYF.

The chain is built from TRBV27 and TRBJ2-7, with D possibly matching TRBD1 (6 bases). CDR3 length: 15 amino acids. V shed 7 bases and J shed 2 bases, with 18 bases lying between them. CDR1 is MNHEY and CDR2 is SMNVEV in the germline V gene (reference sequence). The CDR3 here is CASTPQTGFPYEQYF. Here the CDR3 DNA reads TGTGCCAGCACCCCCCAGACAGGTTTCCCCTACGAGCAGTACTTC.

This clonotype has a handful of counts. The rearrangement joins TRBV7-2 to TRBJ1-1; 8 bases agree with TRBD1. This CDR3 region has 14 residues. After removal of 3 bases from V and 3 bases from J, the junction contained 3 bases not matched to a gene. The germline gives CDR1 SGHTA, CDR2 FQGNSA. DNA of the CDR3: TGTGCCAGCAGCTTGGACAGGGTGCACACTGAAGCTTTCTTT. Translation gives CASSLDRVHTEAFF.

This clonotype has more than one count but fewer than ten. The chain couples TRBV19 to TRBJ2-2; D unclear. Trimming took off 3 bases at V and 0 bases at J, with 5 bases between the two ends. Germline V gene lookup returns CDR1 LNHDA and CDR2 SQIVND (reference sequence). The CDR3 runs to 14 residues. The CDR3 protein is CASSMGANTGELFF. Here the CDR3 DNA reads TGTGCCAGTAGTATGGGCGCGAACACCGGGGAGCTGTTTTTT.

The rearrangement uses TRBV29-1 and TRBJ2-7, with 11 bases aligning to TRBD1. Germline loops: CDR1 SQVTM, CDR2 ANQGSEA. The CDR3 loop spans 14 amino acids. J gave up 5 bases and V 5 bases, and 8 bases lay outside the gene matches. The CDR3 DNA sequence: TGCAGCGTTTTGCCGGGACAGGGGGTGAACGAGCAGTACTTC. Encoded protein: CSVLPGQGVNEQYF.

This chain connects TRBV20-1 to TRBJ1-5, with unresolved D. The germline CDR1 and CDR2 sequences are DFQATT and SNEGSKA (reference sequence). V gave up 0 bases and J gave up 3 bases, with 15 bases separating them. The CDR3 consists of 16 residues. The CDR3, as DNA: TGCAGTGCTAGAGAAACGGGCAGCCGTCACAATCAGCCCCAGCATTTT. This gives the protein CSARETGSRHNQPQHF.

The chain joins TRBV12-3 or TRBV12-4 to TRBJ1-1; TRBD1 might be the D (6 bases). V was trimmed by 8 bases and J by 0 bases, leaving 19 bases between them. CDR3 length: 16 amino acids. CDR3 sequence reads: CASDNWVGGMNTEAFF. In DNA form, the CDR3 reads TGTGCCAGCGATAATTGGGTGGGGGGCATGAACACTGAAGCTTTCTTT.

The rearrangement joins TRBV19 to TRBJ1-1; D remains ambiguous. Germline CDR1 is LNHDA and CDR2 is SQIVND (reference sequence). Trimming pared 4 bases from V and 3 bases from J, leaving 15 bases between. The CDR3 runs to 15 residues. The CDR3 DNA is TGTGCCAGTAGTACTTCAGCTAGAGGGTACACTGAAGCTTTCTTT. It is translated as CASSTSARGYTEAFF.

This clonotype was counted at least ten times. CDR3 protein: CASSPTGTYSPLHF. The CDR3 nucleotides are TGTGCCAGCAGTCCGACAGGGACCTATTCACCCCTCCACTTT. The J gene is TRBJ1-6, the V gene TRBV28; 7 bases line up with TRBD1. V dropped 5 bases and J dropped 8; count of bases not matched to a gene: 6. This CDR3 is built from 14 residues. Germline-derived CDR1 and CDR2 are MDHEN and SYDVKM.

This chain connects TRBV3-1 to TRBJ2-5, with a possible D match to TRBD2 (6 bases). V shed 4 bases and J shed 3 bases, with 15 bases lying between them. The CDR3 runs to 15 residues. Germline loops: CDR1 LGHDT, CDR2 YNNKEL (reference sequence). The CDR3 coding sequence is TGTGCCAGCAGCCCCCCCGGGACTGATGAAGAGACCCAGTACTTC. Translation: CASSPPGTDEETQYF.

The table lists this clonotype with many counts. The J gene is TRBJ1-2, the V gene TRBV7-2; tentative D call: TRBD1 (6 bases). Per the germline V gene, CDR1 is SGHTA and CDR2 is FQGNSA. V lost 1 base, J lost 7 bases, and 10 bases lay in between. The CDR3 length is 13 residues. The CDR3 reads CASSLVGGSGYTF. The CDR3 DNA follows: TGTGCCAGCAGCTTAGTAGGGGGTTCTGGCTACACCTTC.